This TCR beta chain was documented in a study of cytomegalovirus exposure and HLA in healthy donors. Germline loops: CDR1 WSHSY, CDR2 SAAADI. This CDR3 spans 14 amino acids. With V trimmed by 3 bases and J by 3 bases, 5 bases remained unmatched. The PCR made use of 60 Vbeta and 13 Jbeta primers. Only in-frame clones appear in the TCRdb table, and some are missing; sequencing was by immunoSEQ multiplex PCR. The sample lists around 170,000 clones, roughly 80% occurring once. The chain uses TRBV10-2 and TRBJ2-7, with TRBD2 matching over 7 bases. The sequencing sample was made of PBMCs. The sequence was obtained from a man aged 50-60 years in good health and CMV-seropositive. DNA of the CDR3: TGCGCCAGCAGTGATGGGGGGGGGATCTACGAGCAGTACTTC. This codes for CASSDGGGIYEQYF.